This record looks at one TCR beta chain sequence and its context. Its antigen is unknown. The sample belongs to a study of CD8 T cells in Susac syndrome. The study's findings and limits: That the number of individuals in its TCR sequencing and HLA analysis was relatively small was acknowledged by the study.

Blood CD8+ and CD4+ T cells underwent high-throughput TCR beta sequencing. In contrast to the negatively isolated CD8+ and CD4+ T cells, TEMRA cells were FACS-enriched. Reverse transcription used roughly 0.45 to 1 ug RNA and random hexamers. Amplification of TCR beta CDR3 spanned 54 Vbeta and 13 Jbeta via immunoSEQ multiplex PCR. TCRdb processed the immunoSEQ multiplex PCR reads anew with MiXCR; each CDR3 protein has one entry. The sample lists 180,000 or so distinct CDR3 sequences, about 95% occurring once. This clonotype was sampled from a human donor in good health. Input material: CD4+ T cells from PBMCs.

The CDR3 DNA reads as TGCAGCGTTGTTCAGGGGATCTCCTACGAGCAGTACTTC. Protein: CSVVQGISYEQYF. V is TRBV29-1 and J is TRBJ2-7; possibly TRBD1 for D (6 bases). From germline, CDR1 is SQVTM and CDR2 ANQGSEA. V was shortened by 4 bases and J by 0 bases, with 10 bases between the two germline ends. The CDR3 runs 13 residues.